Below are 24 T cell receptor beta chains sequenced from a single sample in a study of cytomegalovirus exposure and HLA in healthy donors. The PCR used 60 Vbeta and 13 Jbeta primers. Repertoires were generated with immunoSEQ multiplex PCR, while TCRdb's copy carries only in-frame clones and drops some. The table includes 200,000 or so clones, 65% to 85% detected once. Source material: PBMCs. The receptors stem from a boy aged 2 to 10 in good health and CMV-seronegative.

V gene TRBV15 combines with J gene TRBJ2-1; 8 bases are a match to TRBD2. CDR3 size: 18 residues. Per the germline V gene, CDR1 is LNHNV and CDR2 is YYDKDF (reference sequence). With V trimmed by 1 base and J by 3 bases, 11 bases remained unmatched. CDR3 sequence reads: CATSRAHGGGAYYNEQFF. CDR3 nucleotides: TGTGCCACCAGCAGAGCCCACGGGGGGGGCGCCTACTACAATGAGCAGTTCTTC.

This clone was observed once. The chain couples TRBV4-2 to TRBJ2-7; D perhaps matches TRBD2 (6 bases). Germline assignment: CDR1 LGHNA and CDR2 YNFKEQ. This CDR3 is built from 15 residues. Deletions cut 0 bases from V and 0 bases from J, with 9 bases between. The CDR3 DNA reads TGTGCCAGCAGCCAAGATCCCGGGAGCTCCTACGAGCAGTACTTC. This codes for CASSQDPGSSYEQYF.

The CDR3 DNA reads TGTGCCAGCAGCTTAGTTGGGGTCAGCGGCCACACTGAAGCTTTCTTT. This translates into CASSLVGVSGHTEAFF. The rearrangement links TRBV7-2 to TRBJ1-1; no reliable D call. V was trimmed by 1 base and J by 3 bases, leaving 15 bases between them. Germline loops: CDR1 SGHTA, CDR2 FQGNSA. This CDR3 has 16 amino acids.

The CDR3 loop reads CASSWGGGTDTQYF. DNA of the CDR3: TGTGCCAGCAGCTGGGGGGGAGGCACAGATACGCAGTATTTT. The chain joins TRBV5-4 to TRBJ2-3, with TRBD2 matching over 7 bases. V shed 3 bases and J 1 base; nucleotides not matched to a gene: 2. The CDR3 covers 14 residues. Germline V lookup: CDR1 SGHNT, CDR2 YYREEE (reference sequence). The full variable domain, rest sourced from reference TRBV5-4 and TRBJ2-3, is ETGVTQSPTHLIKTRGQQVTLRCSSQSGHNTVSWYQQALGQGPQFIFQYYREEENGRGNFPPRFSGLQFPNYSSELNVNALELDDSALYLCASSWGGGTDTQYFGPGTRLTVL.

This chain connects TRBV4-3 to TRBJ2-7, with D perhaps TRBD1 (7 bases). Germline V gene data show CDR1 as LGHNA and CDR2 as YSLEER. The CDR3 runs 15 residues. V lost 1 base to trimming and J lost 3 bases, with 13 bases between them. CDR3 sequence (DNA): TGCGCCAGCAGCCAAGGACCCAGGGGGGTCTACGAGCAGTACTTC. It is translated as CASSQGPRGVYEQYF.

The chain has TRBV5-1 and TRBJ2-3; D is possibly TRBD1 (6 bases). Looked up from germline, CDR1 is SGHRS and CDR2 is YFSETQ. Trimming removed 4 bases from V and 2 bases from J, with 17 bases in between. The CDR3 runs 16 residues. The CDR3 here is CASSANWGHFTDTQYF. DNA for the CDR3: TGCGCCAGCAGCGCCAACTGGGGGCACTTCACAGATACGCAGTATTTT.

V and J are TRBV4-1 and TRBJ1-4, with a tentative D call TRBD1 (5 bases). The V gene's germline CDR1 is MGHRA and CDR2 YSYEKL. CDR3 length: 15 residues. Trimming cost V 1 base and J 0 bases, with 6 bases left between them. The DNA for the CDR3 is TGCGCCAGCAGCCAAGCGGGGGCAACTAATGAAAAACTGTTTTTT. It specifies CASSQAGATNEKLFF.

CDR3 amino acids: CASSFTRDEQYF. CDR3 coding DNA: TGTGCCAGCAGCTTCACCAGGGACGAGCAGTACTTC. The rearrangement uses TRBV7-9 and TRBJ2-7; a possible D gene is TRBD1 (5 bases). CDR1 is SEHNR, CDR2 FQNEAQ, per germline (reference sequence). The CDR3 sequence is 12 residues long. Trimming shortened V by 3 bases and J by 5 bases, and 8 bases separated the two germline ends.

J is TRBJ1-3 and V is TRBV18, with D maybe TRBD1 (5 bases). CDR1 is KGHSH, CDR2 LQKENI, per germline. V dropped 6 bases and J dropped 4 bases, with 16 bases sitting between them. The CDR3 is 15 amino acids. Here the CDR3 DNA reads TGTGCCAGCTCTCTACAGGCTGTCGAGGGAAACACCATATATTTT. This translates into CASSLQAVEGNTIYF.

This chain uses TRBV7-6 with TRBJ1-6; D unclear. Germline V gene data show CDR1 as SGHVS and CDR2 as FNYEAQ. V lost 1 base to trimming and J lost 10 bases, with 11 bases between them. CDR3 length equals 14 residues. The CDR3 DNA reads as TGTGCCAGCAGCTTAGGTACAGATCGGTCACCCCTCCACTTT. It specifies CASSLGTDRSPLHF.

The chain is built from TRBV19 and TRBJ1-5; 10 nucleotides agree with TRBD1. This CDR3 region has 15 residues. The germline CDR1 and CDR2 sequences are LNHDA and SQIVND (reference sequence). J gave up 6 bases and V 3 bases, and 5 bases lay outside the gene matches. The CDR3 DNA sequence: TGTGCCAGTAGTATTGGACAGGGGGAGGCTCAGCCCCAGCATTTT. As protein: CASSIGQGEAQPQHF. Filled out from reference TRBV19 and TRBJ1-5, the complete variable domain reads DGGITQSPKYLFRKEGQNVTLSCEQNLNHDAMYWYRQDPGQGLRLIYYSQIVNDFQKGDIAEGYSVSREKKESFPLTVTSAQKNPTAFYLCASSIGQGEAQPQHFGDGTRLSIL.

The chain has TRBV4-1 and TRBJ2-1; TRBD2 is a possible D gene (6 bases). The CDR3 sequence is 18 residues long. The V end was cut by 0 bases, the J end by 6 bases, with 21 bases between. Germline lookup yields CDR1 MGHRA and CDR2 YSYEKL. The CDR3 DNA reads TGCGCCAGCAGCCAAGATTGGGGGGTCGTAGGGGCGCGCAATGAGCAGTTCTTC. Protein: CASSQDWGVVGARNEQFF.

In its sample, this clone was seen once. V gene TRBV6-6 combines with J gene TRBJ2-7, with 7 bases aligning to TRBD1. The CDR3 loop spans 13 amino acids. J gave up 3 bases and V 5 bases, and 4 bases lay outside the gene matches. Germline V gene lookup returns CDR1 MNHNY and CDR2 SVGAGI (reference sequence). This CDR3 is CASSGTGDYEQYF. In nucleotides, the CDR3 is TGTGCCAGCAGTGGCACAGGGGACTACGAGCAGTACTTC.

The chain recombines TRBV7-9 with TRBJ2-2; 9 bases are a match to TRBD1. The CDR3 loop spans 16 amino acids. Germline CDR1 and CDR2: SEHNR and FQNEAQ (reference sequence). The J segment lost 5 bases and the V segment lost 1 base, leaving 5 bases of the junction unmatched. Here the CDR3 reads CASSLDRGHETGELFF. The CDR3, as DNA: TGTGCCAGCAGCTTAGACAGGGGGCATGAGACCGGGGAGCTGTTTTTT. Drawing the rest from reference TRBV7-9 and TRBJ2-2, the complete variable domain is DTGVSQNPRHKITKRGQNVTFRCDPISEHNRLYWYRQTLGQGPEFLTYFQNEAQLEKSRLLSDRFSAERPKGSFSTLEIQRTEQGDSAMYLCASSLDRGHETGELFFGEGSRLTVL.

There are a few counts of this clone. The chain has TRBV6-1 and TRBJ2-1, with a weak D call TRBD2 (5 bases). Deletions cut 0 bases from V and 8 bases from J, with 23 bases between. Germline CDR1 MNHNS, CDR2 SASEGT. This CDR3 is 18 amino acids long. The CDR3 DNA follows: TGTGCCAGCAGTGAAGCGGAGGTCGAGTCTTTATTATGGGATGAGCAGTTCTTC. It specifies CASSEAEVESLLWDEQFF.

V and J are TRBV13 and TRBJ2-4, with 15 bases aligning to TRBD2. Germline CDR1 PRHDT, CDR2 FYEKMQ (reference sequence). This CDR3 spans 21 amino acids. J gave up 0 bases and V 5 bases, and 14 bases lay outside the gene matches. CDR3 region: CASSRLGVPGLAGGAKNIQYF. The CDR3, as DNA: TGTGCCAGCAGCCGCCTAGGGGTCCCGGGACTAGCGGGGGGAGCCAAAAACATTCAGTACTTC.

J is TRBJ2-3 and V is TRBV4-3; 8 nucleotides line up with TRBD2. The CDR3 runs 16 residues. Per the germline V gene, CDR1 is LGHNA and CDR2 is YSLEER. V dropped 4 bases and J dropped 2; count of bases not matched to a gene: 8. The CDR3 DNA sequence: TGCGCCAGCAGCCGTGTAGCGGGGAGCTTCACAGATACGCAGTATTTT. The encoded protein is CASSRVAGSFTDTQYF.

For the CDR3, the DNA is TGTGCCATCAGTCCCGGGACAGGGGATCAGCCCCAGCATTTT. Translating gives CAISPGTGDQPQHF. This chain uses TRBV10-3 with TRBJ1-5; TRBD1 aligns across 10 bases. Germline CDR1 and CDR2: ENHRY and SYGVKD. Unmatched junction bases numbered 3, after V lost 5 bases and J lost 5 bases. This CDR3 is 14 amino acids long.

This clone has more than one count but fewer than ten. The identical CDR3 is also encoded by other nucleotide sequences in the sample. V is TRBV19 and J is TRBJ2-7; D perhaps matches TRBD2 (6 bases). CDR3 length: 14 amino acids. CDR1 LNHDA and CDR2 SQIVND come from the germline V gene (reference sequence). The V and J ends lost 3 bases and 0 bases respectively, with 9 bases between them. The CDR3 sequence: CASSIGGSSYEQYF. CDR3 nucleotides: TGTGCCAGTAGTATCGGAGGGAGCTCCTACGAGCAGTACTTC.

The V and J genes are TRBV9 and TRBJ1-6; no clear D gene. Trimming removed 6 bases at V and 9 bases at J, with 13 bases between. There are 13 residues in the CDR3. The germline gives CDR1 SGDLS, CDR2 YYNGEE. For the CDR3, the DNA is TGTGCCAGCACCAAACAGAGGGCTTCACCCCTCCACTTT. Translation gives CASTKQRASPLHF.

V usage is TRBV4-3 and J usage is TRBJ2-5; 10 bases are shared with TRBD1. V was clipped by 4 bases and J by 5 bases; unmatched bases: 7. The germline V gene has CDR1 LGHNA and CDR2 YSLEER. The CDR3 sequence is 15 residues long. The CDR3: CASSLVGTGDETQYF. The CDR3, as DNA: TGCGCCAGCAGCCTAGTAGGGACAGGGGACGAGACCCAGTACTTC.

The chain employs TRBV7-3 and TRBJ2-2, with 7 bases identical to TRBD2. Looked up from germline, CDR1 is SGHTA and CDR2 is FQGTGA. V trimming: 5 bases; J trimming: 3 bases; junction bases outside the gene matches: 6. The CDR3 is 15 residues long. CDR3 nucleotides: TGTGCCAGCAGCATCGGGGGGACGCACACCGGGGAGCTGTTTTTT. Amino acid sequence: CASSIGGTHTGELFF.

This clone was counted once. This chain joins TRBV4-3 and TRBJ2-2, with 7 bases matching TRBD1. CDR3 size: 14 residues. V shed 0 bases and J 6 bases; nucleotides not matched to a gene: 1. The germline V gene has CDR1 LGHNA and CDR2 YSLEER. This CDR3 reads CASSQETGAGELFF. CDR3 DNA: TGCGCCAGCAGCCAAGAAACAGGGGCCGGGGAGCTGTTTTTT.

CDR3 amino acids: CASSQDSAGVGETQYF. The CDR3 coding sequence is TGCGCCAGCAGCCAAGATTCGGCGGGGGTGGGGGAGACCCAGTACTTC. The J gene is TRBJ2-5, the V gene TRBV4-3, with 7 bases lining up with TRBD2. This CDR3 has 16 amino acids. CDR1 is LGHNA and CDR2 is YSLEER in the germline V gene. After removal of 0 bases from V and 5 bases from J, the junction contained 9 bases not matched to a gene.